The sequence of this T cell receptor beta chain was determined in a study of naive and memory T cell subsets. Study-level findings and limits: There was no ground truth to check naive and memory subset results. RNA-based TCR counts may shift with T cell activation and differentiation.

This clonotype was counted ten times or more. The antigen is unknown. The beta constant-region primer was an equimolar mix of two oligonucleotides covering TRBC1 and TRBC2. Ligated cDNA was amplified by four rounds of PCR with nested alpha and beta constant-region primers and SP2. The cDNA 3' end received a ligated single-stranded oligonucleotide carrying the SP2 primer and a 12-nucleotide UMI. A single record per CDR3 protein comes from TCRdb applying MiXCR to the UMI-ligation and nested PCR reads. The sample consists of some 110,000 distinct CDR3 sequences, about 36% of them appearing once. The V gene's germline CDR1 is SQVTM and CDR2 ANQGSEA. The CDR3 runs to 12 residues. With 3 bases clipped from V and 6 bases from J, the junction kept 3 bases outside the gene matches.

The sequence was obtained from a human donor in good health. The sequencing input was central memory CD4+ T cells from blood. The chain couples TRBV29-1 to TRBJ2-3, with 7 bases lining up with TRBD1. CDR3 sequence: CSVETGIDTQYF. The CDR3 nucleotides read TGCAGCGTTGAGACAGGGATTGATACGCAGTATTTT.